Presented here are 27 T cell receptor beta chains from one specimen sequenced in a study of molecular identifiers for immune sequencing clone quantification (dated by TCRdb to the late 2010s). The receptor library was made with PCR. Data came from an Illumina HiSeq 4000. TCRdb trimmed public reads at Q25 via fastp, called clones via MiXCR and kept in-frame beta chains. Rows merge per CDR3 protein into single entries with the most common DNA and genes. Counted in this sample were approximately 500,000 distinct CDR3 sequences; about 20% of them appeared once. The ten largest clones take up under 0.85% of the sample. Material: naive CD8+ T cells from blood, with Jurkat cell RNA spiked in. Sample cell subset or site, as interpreted from the label and publication: FACS-sorted CD8+CD4-CCR7+CD45RA+ naive T cells. The receptors here all came from a human donor in good health. Some libraries in this study had Jurkat cell RNA spiked in.

This clonotype was detected many times. V usage is TRBV9 and J usage is TRBJ2-3; weak D call: TRBD2 (5 bases). The V and J ends lost 4 bases and 6 bases respectively, with 12 bases between them. Germline assignment: CDR1 SGDLS and CDR2 YYNGEE. CDR3 size: 13 residues. The CDR3 loop reads CASSSRGFDTQYF. Here the CDR3 DNA reads TGTGCCAGCAGCTCCAGAGGGTTTGATACGCAGTATTTT.

This clonotype was counted many times. The chain links TRBV28 to TRBJ2-7; possibly TRBD2 for D (6 bases). V was cut by 2 bases and J by 0 bases, with 11 bases left in between. Germline V lookup: CDR1 MDHEN, CDR2 SYDVKM. The CDR3 length is 15 residues. In DNA form, the CDR3 reads TGTGCCAGCAGTTTAACCGGGAGCAGCTCCTACGAGCAGTACTTC. It codes for CASSLTGSSSYEQYF.

This clonotype has just a few counts. The genes are TRBV6-2 or TRBV6-3 and TRBJ2-7; unclear D gene. Germline V gene lookup returns CDR1 MNHEY and CDR2 SVGEGT. V gave up 10 bases and J gave up 4 bases, with 11 bases separating them. This CDR3 is 11 amino acids long. This CDR3 is CATVDGYEQYF. The CDR3 nucleotides are TGTGCCACCGTCGACGGATACGAGCAGTACTTC.

The chain has TRBV20-1 and TRBJ1-2, with D possibly TRBD1 on 6 matching bases. Germline V CDR1 and CDR2: DFQATT, SNEGSKA (reference sequence). The CDR3 spans 14 residues. The V and J ends lost 0 bases and 4 bases respectively, with 12 bases between them. CDR3: CSARDPGAAYGYTF. As DNA, the CDR3 is TGCAGTGCTAGAGACCCGGGGGCAGCCTATGGCTACACCTTC.

With regard to this clonotype: With a much larger clone just one base away, this may be a read error. The chain links TRBV20-1 to TRBJ2-7; the match to TRBD1 covers 9 bases. There are 15 residues in the CDR3. Germline V gene lookup returns CDR1 DFQATT and CDR2 SNEGSKA (reference sequence). The CDR3 DNA sequence: TGCAGTGCTAGAGATAGGGACAGGGCCTCCTACGGGCAGTACTTC. This translates into CSARDRDRASYGQYF.

This clonotype was seen a handful of times. The chain carries TRBV29-1 and TRBJ1-3; no firm D call. CDR3 size: 14 residues. The V end was cut by 4 bases, the J end by 0 bases, with 10 bases between. CDR1 is SQVTM and CDR2 is ANQGSEA in the germline V gene. The CDR3 DNA reads TGCAGCGTTGTATTCTCTGGCTCTGGAAACACCATATATTTT. It is translated as CSVVFSGSGNTIYF.

This clonotype was recorded a few times. The chain links TRBV20-1 to TRBJ1-1; 9 nucleotides line up with TRBD1. CDR3 length: 14 amino acids. Trimming at V came to 6 bases and at J to 1 base, leaving 6 bases not matched to a gene. Germline CDR1 is DFQATT and CDR2 is SNEGSKA (reference sequence). CDR3 bases: TGCAGTGCAATCGAGGGACAGGGGAACACTGAAGCTTTCTTT. The encoded protein is CSAIEGQGNTEAFF.

In DNA, the CDR3 is TGCGCCAGCAGCCACGGGATGGGGAGTGGAACTGAAGCTTTCTTT. It yields the protein CASSHGMGSGTEAFF. This chain links TRBV4-3 with TRBJ1-1; D gene uncertain. The CDR3 loop spans 15 amino acids. Trimming removed 3 bases from V and 5 bases from J, with 16 bases in between. Per germline, CDR1 LGHNA and CDR2 YSLEER.

The rearrangement uses TRBV6-2 or TRBV6-3 and TRBJ2-5; tentative D call: TRBD2 (5 bases). CDR1 and CDR2 (germline): MNHEY, SVGEGT. V gave up 7 bases and J gave up 5 bases, with 17 bases separating them. This CDR3 is 14 amino acids long. CDR3 in amino acids: CASTSSKRGETQYF. The CDR3 nucleotides are TGTGCCAGCACCTCCTCGAAACGGGGTGAGACCCAGTACTTC.

Points on this clonotype: At one end, the junction sequence differs from germline, possibly due to a read error. V usage is TRBV6-5 and J usage is TRBJ2-5; D is undetermined. CDR1 is MNHEY, CDR2 SVGAGI, per germline. The CDR3 spans 13 residues. CDR3 nucleotides: TGTGCCAGCAGCTACTACAGCCAAGAGACCCAGTACTTC. Translation gives CASSYYSQETQYF.

The V call is TRBV6-2 or TRBV6-3, the J call TRBJ2-5; D gene ambiguous. Germline V gives CDR1 MNHEY, CDR2 SVGEGT. Trimming removed 2 bases from V and 5 bases from J, with 9 bases in between. The CDR3 runs to 13 residues. CDR3 protein: CASSYPSRETQYF. The CDR3 DNA is TGTGCCAGCAGTTACCCCTCAAGGGAGACCCAGTACTTC.

This clonotype was counted only a few times. The gene calls are TRBV5-6 and TRBJ1-1; D possibly corresponds to TRBD1 (5 bases). Trimming took off 2 bases at V and 6 bases at J, with 8 bases between the two ends. The CDR3 is 12 amino acids. Germline CDR1 SGHDT, CDR2 YYEEEE. The DNA of the CDR3 is TGTGCCAGCAGCTTCGGGACTCCTGAAGCTTTCTTT. Its protein product is CASSFGTPEAFF.

On this clonotype: A much larger clone differs by one base, so this may be a read error. V is TRBV9 and J is TRBJ2-7; 9 nucleotides align to TRBD2. Germline-derived CDR1 and CDR2 are SGDLS and YYNGEE. The CDR3 is made up of 16 amino acids. V dropped 4 bases and J dropped 4; count of bases not matched to a gene: 12. The CDR3 DNA is TGTGCCAGCAGCATAGGGGATAGCGGGAGTGGTTACGAGCAGTACTTC. Translated, it gives CASSIGDSGSGYEQYF.

This clonotype was counted ten times or more. The rearrangement links TRBV7-9 to TRBJ1-1; weak D call: TRBD1 (6 bases). The CDR3 contains 14 residues. Germline values: CDR1 SEHNR, CDR2 FQNEAQ (reference sequence). The V end was cut by 5 bases, the J end by 5 bases, with 15 bases between. The CDR3 loop is CASSLGWGPTEAFF. The CDR3 bases are TGTGCCAGCAGCCTAGGATGGGGGCCGACTGAAGCTTTCTTT.

Worth noting for this clonotype: The CDR3 does not close with the conserved phenylalanine or tryptophan, likely indicating a read error. The J gene is TRBJ2-7, the V gene TRBV4-1; no firm D call. The CDR3 is 14 residues long. Germline CDR1 and CDR2: MGHRA and YSYEKL. The V gene lost 1 base and the J gene lost 4 bases, with 11 bases spanning the gap. CDR3: CASSQVAGVYEQYL. The CDR3 region has the DNA TGCGCCAGCAGCCAAGTAGCCGGAGTATACGAGCAGTACTTA.

In its sample, this clonotype was seen many times. J is TRBJ2-5 and V is TRBV5-1, with D possibly being TRBD1 (5 bases). This CDR3 region has 16 residues. Trimming shortened V by 4 bases and J by 2 bases, and 18 bases separated the two germline ends. Germline loops: CDR1 SGHRS, CDR2 YFSETQ. This CDR3 reads CASSRSRAGAQETQYF. The CDR3 DNA reads as TGCGCCAGCAGCAGATCCCGTGCTGGGGCTCAAGAGACCCAGTACTTC. Full variable domain (outside the CDR3, taken from reference TRBV5-1 and TRBJ2-5): KAGVTQTPRYLIKTRGQQVTLSCSPISGHRSVSWYQQTPGQGLQFLFEYFSETQRNKGNFPGRFSGRQFSNSRSEMNVSTLELGDSALYLCASSRSRAGAQETQYFGPGTRLLVL.

This clonotype has more than one count but fewer than ten. The chain carries TRBV27 and TRBJ2-7; D ambiguous. The V end lost 0 bases, the J end lost 2 bases, and 11 bases lay between the germline ends. Germline-derived CDR1 and CDR2 are MNHEY and SMNVEV (reference sequence). This CDR3 contains 15 residues. The CDR3 loop reads CASSLSWLDTYEQYF. The CDR3 DNA reads TGTGCCAGCAGTTTATCGTGGCTGGATACCTACGAGCAGTACTTC.

There are a few counts of this clonotype. The chain's CDR3 is CASSPIAGAADTQYF. As DNA, the CDR3 is TGTGCCAGCAGCCCGATAGCGGGAGCCGCAGATACGCAGTATTTT. The V call is TRBV11-2, the J call TRBJ2-3; 9 bases map to TRBD2. CDR1 is SGHAT and CDR2 is FQNNGV in the germline V gene. V was pared by 5 bases and J by 4 bases, with 7 bases of the junction left unmatched. This CDR3 has 15 amino acids.

There are a few counts of this clonotype. This sequence joins TRBV28 and TRBJ2-7; 9 bases match TRBD2. The CDR3 spans 17 residues. With V trimmed by 3 bases and J by 5 bases, 14 bases remained unmatched. Looked up from germline, CDR1 is MDHEN and CDR2 is SYDVKM. In DNA form, the CDR3 reads TGTGCCAGCAGTTTTCCCGCCGGAATAGCGGGAGTTAACGAGCAGTACTTC. It yields the protein CASSFPAGIAGVNEQYF. Using reference TRBV28 and TRBJ2-7 for the parts outside the CDR3, the full variable domain is DVKVTQSSRYLVKRTGEKVFLECVQDMDHENMFWYRQDPGLGLRLIYFSYDVKMKEKGDIPEGYSVSREKKERFSLILESASTNQTSMYLCASSFPAGIAGVNEQYFGPGTRLTVT.

Ten or more counts support this clonotype. The chain joins TRBV6-6 to TRBJ1-1; D perhaps matches TRBD1 (6 bases). Germline assignment: CDR1 MNHNY and CDR2 SVGAGI (reference sequence). This CDR3 contains 12 residues. V lost 11 bases, J lost 4 bases, and 14 bases lay in between. The CDR3 region has the DNA TGTGCCGGCCGGGACAAACTCACTGAAGCTTTCTTT. Encoded protein: CAGRDKLTEAFF.

Worth noting for this clonotype: A much larger clone differs by one base, so this may be a read error. The V gene is TRBV6-2 or TRBV6-3, the J gene TRBJ2-1, with 8 bases aligning to TRBD2. Germline CDR1 reads MNHEY; CDR2 reads SVGEGT. The V gene end was trimmed by 7 bases and the J gene end by 7 bases; junction bases not matched to a gene: 9. The length of the CDR3 is 14 residues. The CDR3 DNA follows: TGTGCCAGCATTGGACTAGCCCAGAGGAATGAGCAGTTCTTC. This encodes CASIGLAQRNEQFF.

The sample holds a few counts of this clonotype. The V and J genes are TRBV7-6 and TRBJ2-1; no reliable D call. Germline V gene sequence: CDR1 SGHVS, CDR2 FNYEAQ. Trimming stripped 0 bases from V and 5 bases from J, with 11 bases between. CDR3 length equals 15 residues. This CDR3 reads CASSLADVVHNEQFF. CDR3 DNA sequence: TGTGCCAGCAGCTTAGCTGACGTAGTCCACAATGAGCAGTTCTTC.

J is TRBJ2-5 and V is TRBV12-3 or TRBV12-4; either TRBD1 or TRBD2 may supply D (6 bases each). Trimming pared 1 base from V and 5 bases from J, leaving 20 bases between. The length of the CDR3 is 17 residues. CDR3 sequence: CASSLVFTGAPGETQYF. The CDR3 coding sequence is TGTGCCAGCAGTTTAGTATTCACGGGGGCGCCGGGGGAGACCCAGTACTTC.

The V call is TRBV11-2, the J call TRBJ2-3, with D possibly being TRBD1 (6 bases). The CDR3 contains 14 residues. Germline V gene data show CDR1 as SGHAT and CDR2 as FQNNGV. Trimming took off 2 bases at V and 4 bases at J, with 10 bases between the two ends. The CDR3 DNA sequence: TGTGCCAGCAGCTTACGCAGGGGTCCAGATACGCAGTATTTT. It yields the protein CASSLRRGPDTQYF.

The J gene is TRBJ2-2, the V gene TRBV24-1; 7 bases align to TRBD2. The germline V gene has CDR1 KGHDR and CDR2 SFDVKD. The J segment lost 7 bases and the V segment lost 6 bases, leaving 13 bases of the junction unmatched. The CDR3 is made up of 16 amino acids. CDR3 sequence: CATSSGTTYSSGELFF. For the CDR3, the DNA is TGTGCCACCAGTTCCGGGACTACCTACTCTAGCGGGGAGCTGTTTTTT.

This clonotype was seen many times. The CDR3 reads CSVEFTGTGVGYTF. DNA for the CDR3: TGCAGCGTTGAGTTTACCGGGACGGGGGTTGGCTACACCTTC. V and J are TRBV29-1 and TRBJ1-2; D is perhaps TRBD1 (5 bases). Deletions cut 3 bases from V and 7 bases from J, with 18 bases between. Germline CDR1 is SQVTM and CDR2 is ANQGSEA. The CDR3 contains 14 residues.

The table lists this clonotype with a few counts. The V and J genes are TRBV5-6 and TRBJ1-3; D gene unclear. Trimming removed 1 base from V and 3 bases from J, with 14 bases in between. This CDR3 has 16 residues. Germline V gene data show CDR1 as SGHDT and CDR2 as YYEEEE. The CDR3 reads CASSLMRPPFGNTIYF. CDR3 nucleotide sequence: TGTGCCAGCAGCTTGATGAGGCCCCCCTTTGGAAACACCATATATTTT.